The 8 T cell receptor beta chains reported below all come from one sample, sequenced in a study of tumor-infiltrating lymphocytes in primary liver carcinoma. It was from 20-30 mg of unsorted bulk tissue that RNA and DNA were co-extracted. From roughly 500 ng total RNA, TCR beta cDNA was generated with a primer in the constant region. ARM-PCR was slightly modified, and three nested multiplex PCR rounds with it gave rise to the TCR beta libraries. In the first two PCR rounds, TRBV1-TRBV30 forward primers were paired with a C-beta reverse primer, and each round lasted approximately 10 cycles. TCRdb called the multiplex PCR reads again in MiXCR, with one record for every CDR3 protein. Of about 130,000 distinct CDR3 sequences in the sample, around 60% were seen once. What was sequenced was liver tumor tissue from sampling region 3. Subset of the sample: tumor region T3, left-lateral pole. These TCRs come from a woman in her fifties or sixties with primary liver carcinoma and hepatitis B virus infection.

A word on this clonotype: This may arise from a read error, as a much more abundant clone is one base away. The rearrangement joins TRBV5-1 to TRBJ2-1; 12 nucleotides match TRBD1. Per the germline V gene, CDR1 is SGHRS and CDR2 is YFSETQ. CDR3 length: 19 residues. As DNA, the CDR3 is TGCGCCAACAGCTTGGGGACAGGGGGCTCCCTAAGCTCCTACAATGAGCAGTTCTTC. Amino acids: CANSLGTGGSLSSYNEQFF.

With respect to this clonotype: The CDR3 carries no conserved terminal phenylalanine or tryptophan, so it likely arises from a read error. The chain's CDR3 is CASMLREPFETQYI. The CDR3 nucleotides are TGTGCCAGCATGCTACGGGAGCCATTTGAGACTCAGTACATC. The chain combines TRBV28 with TRBJ2-5; weak D call: TRBD2 (6 bases). This CDR3 is built from 14 residues. Germline CDR1 reads MDHEN; CDR2 reads SYDVKM.

Notes on this clonotype: Relative to the germline gene, one junction end is altered; a read error may explain this. The V gene is TRBV29-1, the J gene TRBJ2-6, with 11 bases matching TRBD1. Germline assignment: CDR1 SQVTM and CDR2 ANQGSEA. The CDR3 contains 16 residues. The CDR3 loop is CSAGTGGVIGGNVLTF. DNA of the CDR3: TGCAGCGCCGGGACAGGGGGTGTTATTGGGGGCAACGTCCTGACTTTC.

This clonotype appeared many times. The chain carries TRBV6-5 and TRBJ1-2; TRBD1 matches at 9 bases. Germline values: CDR1 MNHEY, CDR2 SVGAGI. The CDR3 has 17 amino acids. V dropped 5 bases and J dropped 6; count of bases not matched to a gene: 16. The DNA for the CDR3 is TGTGCCAGCAGTCCCTATAGGACAGGGGAGAGTCCTAATGGCTACACCTTC. Translating gives CASSPYRTGESPNGYTF.

Note on this clonotype: One junction end disagrees with the germline gene, perhaps due to a read error. This chain joins TRBV11-2 and TRBJ2-3; TRBD1 matches at 10 bases. Germline V CDR1 and CDR2: SGHAT, FQNNGV. The CDR3 contains 14 residues. The CDR3 region has the DNA TGTGACAGCAGCCTACGACAGGGGGCGGATACGCAGTATTTT. It specifies CDSSLRQGADTQYF.

Remarks on this clonotype: At one boundary the junction diverges from the germline segment, which might be a read error. The chain carries TRBV11-3 and TRBJ2-3; D is possibly TRBD2 (6 bases). The CDR3 totals 13 residues. From germline, CDR1 is SGHNT and CDR2 YENEEA. The CDR3 loop is CVSSPGGVDTQYF. The DNA of the CDR3 is TGTGTCAGCAGCCCCGGCGGGGTAGATACGCAGTATTTT.

Only one count was recorded for this clonotype. Possible read error: a much larger clone is one base away. The chain is built from TRBV7-8 and TRBJ1-4; 12 bases fit TRBD1. The trim removed 5 bases at V and 7 bases at J, leaving 11 bases unmatched. This CDR3 comprises 17 residues. Germline V gene sequence: CDR1 SGHVS, CDR2 FQNEAQ. CDR3 residues: CASSPSWDRGRLEKLFF. The CDR3 DNA follows: TGTGCCAGCAGCCCGTCCTGGGACAGGGGGCGCCTTGAAAAACTGTTTTTT. The full variable domain, with the rest looked up from reference TRBV7-8 and TRBJ1-4, is GAGVSQSPRYKVAKRGQDVALRCDPISGHVSLFWYQQALGQGPEFLTYFQNEAQLDKSGLPSDRFFAERPEGSVSTLKIQRTQQEDSAVYLCASSPSWDRGRLEKLFFGSGTQLSVL.

Details on this clonotype: One junction end does not reproduce the germline sequence, and a read error may be involved. This chain links TRBV11-2 with TRBJ2-7, with D tentatively TRBD1 or TRBD2 (5 bases each). Germline V gene lookup returns CDR1 SGHAT and CDR2 FQNNGV. The CDR3 loop spans 14 amino acids. The CDR3 DNA sequence: TGTGTCAGCAGCTTTGGGGGAACTAGTTACGAGCAGTACTTC. Translated, it gives CVSSFGGTSYEQYF. Full variable domain (missing parts from reference TRBV11-2 and TRBJ2-7): EAGVAQSPRYKIIEKRQSVAFWCNPISGHATLYWYQQILGQGPKLLIQFQNNGVVDDSQLPKDRFSAERLKGVDSTLKIQPAKLEDSAVYLCVSSFGGTSYEQYFGPGTRLTVT.